The 24 T cell receptor delta chains given below trace back to one sample, sequenced in a study of γδ T cells in repeated Plasmodium falciparum infection. Bulk repertoires came from Vgamma9/Vdelta2+ or Vdelta2-negative gammadelta T cells flow-sorted from PBMC. TCRdb reapplied CATT to the multiplex PCR reads. The sample includes tens of thousands of delta-chain clones, under 1.5% of them seen just once. The sequenced material came from gamma-delta T cells from blood. Every receptor here comes from a pool of human donors (malaria-infected and uninfected, not separated).

This clone was seen a few times. Given a far larger clone just one base away, this is likely a sequencing read error. This sample includes further DNA sequences coding for the same CDR3. This sequence joins TRDV2 and TRDJ1; possibly TRDD3 for D (6 bases). TCRdb does not report a J gene; here it was assigned by matching the DNA to germline references. In germline, CDR1 is GEAIGNYY, CDR2 EKD. The CDR3 contains 21 residues. Trimming took off 0 bases at V and 1 base at J, with 29 bases between the two ends. The CDR3 spells CACDTLTLSVLGDNRTDKLIF. The CDR3 DNA is TGTGCCTGTGACACCCTCACCTTATCTGTACTGGGAGATAATCGCACCGATAAACTCATCTTT.

Worth noting for this clone: The protein given by TCRdb reflects a much larger clone and differs at residue 20 from this DNA's translation, likely from a read error; the protein shown is the DNA's translation. Called V gene: TRDV1; the J gene was not called; the table names TRDD3, a call not compared with the DNA. The CDR3 runs to 22 residues. Germline V gene lookup returns CDR1 TSWWSYY and CDR2 QGS. The CDR3 sequence: CALGESKNEGAPLLPYTDKPIF. For the CDR3, the DNA is TGTGCTCTTGGGGAATCTAAAAATGAGGGGGCGCCACTCCTACCTTACACCGATAAACCCATCTTT.

With respect to this clone: The protein given by TCRdb reflects a much larger clone and differs at residue 19 from this DNA's translation, likely from a read error; the protein shown is the DNA's translation. J is TRDJ1 and V is TRDV1, with TRDD3 matching 13 bases. TCRdb does not report a J gene; here it was assigned by matching the DNA to germline references. Germline V lookup: CDR1 TSWWSYY, CDR2 QGS. The CDR3 has 23 residues. The CDR3 DNA follows: TGTGCTCTTGGGGAAGATAGAAGAATTGTACTGGGGGATACGCTCCGATACACCAATAAACTCATCTTT. Translation gives CALGEDRRIVLGDTLRYTNKLIF.

This clone appeared a few times. Only one base separates this from a far larger clonotype, so it likely reflects a read error. Additional DNA sequences in this sample encode the identical CDR3. The chain employs TRDV1 and TRDJ1; TRDD2 or TRDD3 may be the D gene (7 bases each). Since TCRdb gives no J gene, matching the DNA to germline was used here to assign it. The V gene lost 5 bases and the J gene lost 3 bases, with 37 bases spanning the gap. The germline V gene encodes CDR1 TSWWSYY and CDR2 QGS. CDR3 length: 22 amino acids. CDR3 bases: TGTGCTCTTGGGCCTGGTCCACTCCTTCCTCCGTACTGGGGAACCCAGTCCGATAAACTCATCTTT. Amino acid sequence: CALGPGPLLPPYWGTQSDKLIF.

This clone has a count of ten or more. This DNA's translation differs at residue 18 from TCRdb's protein, which comes from a much larger clone; a read error is likely, and the protein shown is translated from the DNA. No J gene was named, though the V gene is TRDV1; the table's TRDD3 call for D was not verified on the DNA. This CDR3 is 21 amino acids long. The V gene's germline CDR1 is TSWWSYY and CDR2 QGS. Here the CDR3 DNA reads TGTGCTCTTGGGGAACGGCCCTTTTTCCCACTTTTACTGGGGGACACCGATAACCTCATCTTT. This sequence encodes CALGERPFFPLLLGDTDNLIF.

On this clone itself: A far larger clone is off by one base, so a read error is likely. The same CDR3 can be traced to other DNA sequences in this sample. The V call is TRDV1, the J call TRDJ1; D gene unclear. Germline CDR1 is TSWWSYY and CDR2 is QGS. This CDR3 is 12 amino acids long. Trimming removed 6 bases from V and 11 bases from J, with 16 bases in between. CDR3 nucleotides: TGTGCTCTTGGTGAGACCCAGAGTAGGCTCATCTTT. Its translation is CALGETQSRLIF.

This clone has more than one count but fewer than ten. A read error is the likely source, as a far larger clone sits one nucleotide away. The sample has other DNA sequences that encode this CDR3 too. The V gene was identified as TRDV1, while no J gene was called; the tabulated D call, TRDD3, remains unverified against the DNA. The germline V gene encodes CDR1 TSWWSYY and CDR2 QGS. CDR3 size: 22 residues. The CDR3 DNA reads as TGTGCTCTTGGGGAACTTTCGCCTGCCTACGCCTGGAGGATACCGTACACCGATAAGCTCATCTTT. Translated, it gives CALGELSPAYAWRIPYTDKLIF.

About this clone itself: A far larger clone is just one base off, so this is likely a read error. Other DNA sequences from this sample encode an identical CDR3 as well. The gene calls are TRDV2 and TRDJ1; no firm D call. The CDR3 has 21 residues. V lost 0 bases and J lost 4, with 32 bases in between. The germline V gene encodes CDR1 GEAIGNYY and CDR2 EKD. CDR3 sequence: CACDTVQGAKNFQGEGDKLIF. The DNA for the CDR3 is TGTGCCTGTGACACCGTTCAAGGGGCTAAAAATTTCCAAGGCGAGGGCGATAAACTCATCTTT.

This clone was observed a handful of times. TCRdb shows a much larger clone's protein in place of this DNA's translation, and the two differ at residue 5, likely through a read error; the protein shown is translated from the DNA. The J gene is TRDJ1, the V gene TRDV2; 12 nucleotides align to TRDD3. No J gene was available from TCRdb, and it was assigned here by a germline match of the DNA. V dropped 2 bases and J dropped 0; count of bases not matched to a gene: 21. The CDR3 extends over 22 amino acids. CDR1 GEAIGNYY and CDR2 EKD come from the germline V gene. CDR3 protein: CACDIPDSGPLGDTPDTDKLIF. CDR3 sequence (DNA): TGTGCCTGTGACATCCCCGATTCAGGCCCACTGGGGGATACTCCGGACACCGATAAACTCATCTTT.

For this clone: TCRdb's listed protein matches a much larger clone and diverges from this DNA's translation at residue 15, likely through a read error; the protein shown comes from the DNA. This chain connects TRDV2 to TRDJ1; 9 nucleotides agree with TRDD2. The J gene is not listed in TCRdb, so it was assigned here from a DNA match to germline. Germline V gene data show CDR1 as GEAIGNYY and CDR2 as EKD. This CDR3 has 22 residues. V dropped 0 bases and J dropped 0; count of bases not matched to a gene: 22. DNA for the CDR3: TGTGCCTGTGACACCGTGGGGCGGGCCTTCCTACGGGGTTACCCGTACACCGATAAACTCATCTTT. Amino acid sequence: CACDTVGRAFLRGYPYTDKLIF.

This clone was found a few times. A single base is all that separates this from a far larger clone, so a read error is likely. Other DNA sequences in the sample encode the same CDR3. The gene calls are TRDV1 and TRDJ1, with TRDD3 matching 8 bases. The germline V gene encodes CDR1 TSWWSYY and CDR2 QGS. CDR3 length equals 17 residues. The trim removed 2 bases at V and 3 bases at J, leaving 11 bases unmatched. Here the CDR3 reads CALGETGGYVYADKLIF. CDR3 DNA sequence: TGTGCTCTTGGGGAAACTGGGGGGTACGTATATGCCGATAAACTCATCTTT.

A word on this clone: TCRdb pairs this DNA with a much larger clone's protein that differs at residue 11, likely a read error; the protein shown was translated from the DNA. The chain couples TRDV2 to TRDJ1, with 10 nucleotides matching TRDD3. The J gene is absent in TCRdb and was assigned here via DNA matching to germline. The CDR3 has 16 residues. Germline V gene sequence: CDR1 GEAIGNYY, CDR2 EKD. Trimming cost V 3 bases and J 6 bases; bases outside gene matches: 12. The CDR3 DNA reads TGTGCCTGTGACCCATGGACTACTGGGGGATGCAATAAACTCATCTTT. This codes for CACDPWTTGGCNKLIF.

This clone has only a few counts. TCRdb's protein for this DNA is that of a much larger clone and differs from the translation at residue 3, likely a read error; the protein shown is the DNA translation. The CDR3 spells CAPGASPRSGGALTDKLIF. CDR3 DNA sequence: TGTGCTCCTGGGGCTAGTCCTAGGAGTGGCGGGGCTCTCACCGATAAACTCATCTTT. The rearrangement joins TRDV1 to TRDJ1, with D perhaps TRDD3 (6 bases). The J gene, left out of TCRdb, was set here by checking the DNA against germline. CDR3 length: 19 amino acids. Germline CDR1 and CDR2: TSWWSYY and QGS.

There are a few counts of this clone. Only one base separates this from a far larger clonotype, so it likely reflects a read error. The V gene was identified as TRDV2, while no J gene was called; no DNA check was done on the table's D call, TRDD3. Germline assignment: CDR1 GEAIGNYY and CDR2 EKD. There are 14 residues in the CDR3. CDR3 in DNA: TGTGCCTGTGACACCTGGGGGTCCACCGATAAGCTCATCTTT. It specifies CACDTWGSTDKLIF.

This clone was counted many times. A read error is likely here: a far larger clone is one base away. Within the sample, other DNA sequences also encode this same CDR3. The CDR3 loop reads CACDVLGVYTDKLIF. The CDR3 nucleotides read TGTGCCTGCGACGTACTGGGGGTTTACACCGATAAACTCATCTTT. This sequence joins TRDV2 and TRDJ1, with 8 bases fitting TRDD3. This CDR3 has 15 residues. The germline V gene has CDR1 GEAIGNYY and CDR2 EKD. The trim removed 7 bases at V and 0 bases at J, leaving 9 bases unmatched.

This clone is labeled medium-sized. The CDR3 region is CACDRLGDTCSWDTRQMFF. The CDR3 DNA reads TGTGCCTGTGACAGACTGGGGGATACTTGCTCCTGGGACACCCGACAGATGTTTTTC. V is TRDV2 and J is TRDJ3; TRDD3 aligns across 12 bases. Germline CDR1 reads GEAIGNYY; CDR2 reads EKD. This CDR3 is built from 19 residues. V trimming: 2 bases; J trimming: 0 bases; junction bases outside the gene matches: 4.

This clone appeared a few times. The protein TCRdb gives is from a much larger clone and does not agree with this DNA's translation at residue 7, likely a read error; the protein shown here comes from the DNA. This chain connects TRDV1 to TRDJ1, with 10 nucleotides matching TRDD3. CDR3 length equals 20 residues. Germline loops: CDR1 TSWWSYY, CDR2 QGS. The J segment lost 0 bases and the V segment lost 3 bases, leaving 16 bases of the junction unmatched. CDR3 bases: TGTGCTCTTGGGGACCAGTCTCCTGCGTGGGGGATACATTACACCGATAAACTCATCTTT. Translated, it gives CALGDQSPAWGIHYTDKLIF.

This clone was found many times. TCRdb's entry gives the protein of a much larger clone, which mismatches this DNA's translation at residue 9, likely from a read error; the protein reported here is translated from the DNA. The V call is TRDV2, the J call TRDJ1; D is unclear. The germline V and J ends were trimmed by 0 bases and 0 bases, with 16 bases remaining between them. The CDR3 has 17 residues. Germline-derived CDR1 and CDR2 are GEAIGNYY and EKD. Written as DNA, the CDR3 is TGTGCCTGTGACACCGCCGGGGTTCCCCGGTACACCGATAAACTCATCTTT. This sequence encodes CACDTAGVPRYTDKLIF.

This clone came up many times. TCRdb shows a much larger clone's protein in place of this DNA's translation, and the two differ at residue 18, likely through a read error; the protein shown is translated from the DNA. This chain joins TRDV1 and TRDJ1; TRDD3 agrees at 9 bases. CDR3 length: 21 amino acids. Germline assignment: CDR1 TSWWSYY and CDR2 QGS. CDR3 sequence reads: CALGENEGPLGETLYTDELIF. CDR3 DNA: TGTGCTCTTGGGGAAAACGAGGGCCCACTGGGGGAAACCCTCTACACCGATGAACTCATCTTT.

This clone qualifies as medium-sized. Other DNA sequences in the sample encode the same CDR3. This chain links TRDV1 with TRDJ1; 11 bases fit TRDD3. This CDR3 has 16 residues. V shed 3 bases, J shed 2 bases, and the junction held 5 bases outside the gene matches. CDR1 TSWWSYY and CDR2 QGS come from the germline V gene. CDR3 amino acids: CALGELNWGITDKLIF. CDR3 nucleotides: TGTGCTCTTGGGGAGCTCAACTGGGGGATAACCGATAAACTCATCTTT.

This clone was seen repeatedly, ten times or more. It differs at one base from a far larger clone, so likely a read error. The same CDR3 also results from other DNA sequences found in this sample. The V gene is TRDV2, the J gene TRDJ1, with a weak D call TRDD3 (5 bases). CDR1 and CDR2 from the germline V gene are GEAIGNYY and EKD. This CDR3 contains 14 residues. Trimming took 0 bases from V and 2 from J, leaving 9 bases between them. CDR3 DNA: TGTGCCTGTGACACCCTGGGACAGACCGATAAACTCATCTTT. Residues: CACDTLGQTDKLIF.

About this clone itself: It is likely a read error: a sequence one base away is far more abundant. Different DNA sequences within this sample yield the same CDR3. J is TRDJ1 and V is TRDV1; 10 positions match TRDD3. The J gene, absent from TCRdb, was called here by matching the DNA to germline. Germline V gene sequence: CDR1 TSWWSYY, CDR2 QGS. V shed 6 bases, J shed 6 bases, and the junction held 13 bases outside the gene matches. The CDR3 is made up of 16 amino acids. This chain's CDR3 is CALGESSRTGGYKLIF. The CDR3 DNA reads as TGTGCTCTTGGAGAATCCTCCCGTACTGGGGGATATAAACTCATCTTT.

This clone was seen many times. J is TRDJ1 and V is TRDV3, with 7 bases lining up with TRDD3. The V and J ends lost 2 bases and 2 bases, in that order; junction bases with no gene match: 20. The CDR3 consists of 18 residues. Germline CDR1 reads TVYSNPD; CDR2 reads GDNSRS (reference sequence). The CDR3 nucleotides read TGTGCCTTTTACAGAAAATACGGGCTGGGGGGATGGACCGATAAACTCATCTTT. This encodes CAFYRKYGLGGWTDKLIF. The full variable domain, in which reference TRDV3 and TRDJ1 provide the parts outside the CDR3, is CDKVTQSSPDQTVASGSEVVLLCTYDTVYSNPDLFWYRIRPDYSFQFVFYGDNSRSEGADFTQGRFSVKHILTQKAFHLVISPVRTEDSATYYCAFYRKYGLGGWTDKLIFGKGTRVTVEP.

Remarks on this clone: The protein given by TCRdb reflects a much larger clone and differs at residue 11 from this DNA's translation, likely from a read error; the protein shown is the DNA's translation. The gene calls are TRDV2 and TRDJ1; 9 bases line up with TRDD3. The J gene, absent from TCRdb, was called here by matching the DNA to germline. This CDR3 is built from 21 residues. Germline V gives CDR1 GEAIGNYY, CDR2 EKD. V lost 0 bases and J lost 0; bases outside the gene matches: 19. This chain's CDR3 is CACDTLPVGDSRPGDTDKLIF. The DNA for the CDR3 is TGTGCCTGTGACACCCTCCCTGTGGGGGATAGCCGTCCGGGAGACACCGATAAACTCATCTTT.